The 21 T cell receptor beta chains below all came from one sample that was sequenced in a study of immune heterogeneity within non-small cell lung tumors. With approximately 600 ng used per sample, the template was genomic DNA from bulk tumor. During surgery, several far-apart biopsies were obtained from every primary tumor. The study enrolled patients with untreated, newly diagnosed non-small cell lung cancer who underwent curative surgery. Amplification of the TCR beta CDR3 was achieved through multiplex PCR with 32 V and 13 J primers. TCRdb reprocessed the multiplex PCR reads with MiXCR, giving one entry per CDR3 protein. The sample includes more than 10,000 distinct CDR3 sequences, 25% to 30% of them seen just once. The material sequenced was lung tumor tissue. The receptors stem from a man aged 45-60 years with non-small cell lung cancer.

This clonotype was seen repeatedly, ten times or more. V and J are TRBV24-1 and TRBJ1-2; TRBD1 aligns across 7 bases. Germline CDR1 and CDR2: KGHDR and SFDVKD. The CDR3 length is 13 residues. V trimming: 9 bases; J trimming: 8 bases; junction bases outside the gene matches: 11. CDR3 nucleotides: TGTGCCACCTCAGAACAGGGGATGAGGGGCTACACCTTC. As protein: CATSEQGMRGYTF.

This clonotype was counted a few times. V is TRBV18 and J is TRBJ2-1, with D perhaps TRBD1 or TRBD2 (5 bases each). Germline V gene sequence: CDR1 KGHSH, CDR2 LQKENI. V lost 3 bases and J 7 bases, leaving 13 bases between the germline ends. This CDR3 region has 14 residues. CDR3 in DNA: TGTGCCAGCTCACCGGGGGAGTCGAGGAATGAGCAGTTCTTC. It yields the protein CASSPGESRNEQFF.

This clonotype was counted only a few times. V usage is TRBV27 and J usage is TRBJ2-6, with a tentative D call TRBD2 (6 bases). Germline CDR1 is MNHEY and CDR2 is SMNVEV (reference sequence). V dropped 1 base and J dropped 3 bases, with 10 bases sitting between them. This CDR3 comprises 16 residues. The CDR3 nucleotides read TGTGCCAGCAGTTTATATTCCGGGAGTGGGGCCAACGTCCTGACTTTC. The encoded protein is CASSLYSGSGANVLTF.

J is TRBJ2-5 and V is TRBV5-1, with 9 bases identical to TRBD1. Per germline, CDR1 SGHRS and CDR2 YFSETQ. The CDR3 extends over 15 amino acids. V lost 2 bases and J lost 1; bases outside the gene matches: 3. The CDR3 spells CASSFGTGRQETQYF. The CDR3 nucleotides read TGCGCCAGCAGCTTTGGGACAGGGCGCCAAGAGACCCAGTACTTC.

For this clonotype: This could be a read error, since a much larger clone is one nucleotide away. The CDR3 loop is CASRFDRLSGNNIYF. The CDR3, as DNA: TGTGCCAGTAGATTCGACAGACTCTCTGGAAACAACATATATTTT. V and J are TRBV19 and TRBJ1-3; tentatively, D is TRBD1 (5 bases). The CDR3 is 15 amino acids. Germline CDR1 reads LNHDA; CDR2 reads SQIVND (reference sequence).

By frequency in the sample, this clonotype is medium-sized. V and J are TRBV12-3 or TRBV12-4 and TRBJ2-5; 7 bases line up with TRBD2. The V gene end was trimmed by 2 bases and the J gene end by 2 bases; junction bases not matched to a gene: 5. This CDR3 has 15 residues. The CDR3 sequence is CASSLFAGEQETQYF. CDR3 nucleotides: TGTGCCAGCAGTTTATTTGCGGGAGAACAAGAGACCCAGTACTTC.

This clonotype appeared many times. Here the CDR3 reads CASSSNLRTGVGYTF. The CDR3 coding sequence is TGTGCCAGCAGTTCTAATTTAAGGACAGGGGTCGGCTACACCTTC. This chain links TRBV6-5 with TRBJ1-2, with 9 bases fitting TRBD1. Germline V gene data show CDR1 as MNHEY and CDR2 as SVGAGI. V was clipped by 4 bases and J by 8 bases; unmatched bases: 11. The CDR3 length is 15 residues.

This clonotype was counted many times. The chain joins TRBV29-1 to TRBJ1-1; D may be TRBD1 (6 bases). There are 14 residues in the CDR3. V gave up 3 bases and J gave up 5 bases, with 16 bases separating them. Germline CDR1 reads SQVTM; CDR2 reads ANQGSEA. The CDR3 spells CSVDGGGGNTEAFF. The CDR3 nucleotides read TGCAGCGTTGACGGCGGGGGCGGTAATACTGAAGCTTTCTTT.

This clonotype was seen repeatedly, ten times or more. The CDR3 loop reads CASSSNGAPTYEQYF. The CDR3 DNA is TGCGCCAGCAGCTCCAATGGGGCACCGACCTACGAGCAGTACTTC. The chain employs TRBV5-1 and TRBJ2-7, with a tentative D call TRBD1 (5 bases). V lost 3 bases to trimming and J lost 2 bases, with 15 bases between them. The CDR3 extends over 15 amino acids. CDR1 is SGHRS, CDR2 YFSETQ, per germline.

This clonotype is labeled as medium-sized. V usage is TRBV27 and J usage is TRBJ1-6, with 7 bases lining up with TRBD1. Trimming removed 3 bases from V and 12 bases from J; junction bases left unmatched: 14. Germline assignment: CDR1 MNHEY and CDR2 SMNVEV (reference sequence). CDR3 size: 16 residues. The DNA of the CDR3 is TGTGCCAGCAGTTTTCCGACTCAGGGGGGCTTGGGACCCCTCCACTTT. Protein: CASSFPTQGGLGPLHF.

This clonotype was recorded at least ten times. The chain uses TRBV4-1 and TRBJ2-7; perhaps TRBD1 as D (6 bases). The CDR3 is made up of 15 amino acids. Looked up from germline, CDR1 is MGHRA and CDR2 is YSYEKL. The V end was cut by 1 base, the J end by 2 bases, with 12 bases between. The CDR3 is CASSQVSTGPYEQYF. CDR3 in DNA: TGCGCCAGCAGCCAAGTGTCTACAGGGCCCTACGAGCAGTACTTC.

The chain employs TRBV20-1 and TRBJ1-1, with D unclear. CDR1 is DFQATT and CDR2 is SNEGSKA in the germline V gene (reference sequence). The CDR3 runs to 13 residues. Trimming took 1 base from V and 1 from J, leaving 7 bases between them. The CDR3: CSARVDGNTEAFF. CDR3 in DNA: TGCAGTGCTAGAGTAGACGGGAACACTGAAGCTTTCTTT.

The V gene is TRBV28, the J gene TRBJ1-1; D call uncertain. The CDR3 is 13 amino acids. Deletions cut 8 bases from V and 3 bases from J, with 13 bases between. From germline, CDR1 is MDHEN and CDR2 SYDVKM. DNA for the CDR3: TGTGCCAGCGGCCGGGCGGCTGACACTGAAGCTTTCTTT. Translation gives CASGRAADTEAFF.

This clonotype occurred many times. The chain recombines TRBV28 with TRBJ2-1; no definite D call. CDR1 MDHEN and CDR2 SYDVKM come from the germline V gene. The CDR3 extends over 14 amino acids. V was cut by 7 bases and J by 5 bases, with 15 bases left in between. The CDR3: CASTPADKHNEQFF. The CDR3, as DNA: TGTGCCAGCACCCCGGCTGACAAACACAATGAGCAGTTCTTC.

As to this clonotype: A clone one base away is much larger, so this may be a read error. The V call is TRBV2, the J call TRBJ1-2; D ambiguous. This CDR3 has 11 residues. CDR1 is SNHLY, CDR2 FYNNEI, per germline. Trimming cost V 5 bases and J 4 bases, with 5 bases left between them. This CDR3 reads CASSNSYGYTF. In DNA, the CDR3 is TGTGCCAGCAGTAATAGCTATGGCTACACCTTC. Full variable domain (outside the CDR3, taken from reference TRBV2 and TRBJ1-2): EPEVTQTPSHQVTQMGQEVILRCVPISNHLYFYWYRQILGQKVEFLVSFYNNEISEKSEIFDDQFSVERPDGSNFTLKIRSTKLEDSAMYFCASSNSYGYTFGSGTRLTVV.

Regarding this clonotype: This sequence may be a read error, since a much larger clone differs from it by one base. The chain is built from TRBV28 and TRBJ2-7, with D tentatively TRBD1 or TRBD2 (5 bases each). The CDR3 is 16 residues long. The V and J ends lost 5 bases and 2 bases respectively, with 19 bases between them. Looked up from germline, CDR1 is MDHEN and CDR2 is SYDVKM. In nucleotides, the CDR3 is TGTGCCAGCAGTCAAACTAGGGGCCCAAGTCCCTACGAGCAGTACTTC. This translates into CASSQTRGPSPYEQYF.

With respect to this clonotype: This may be a read error: a much more frequent sequence differs by one nucleotide. The chain couples TRBV18 to TRBJ2-7; perhaps TRBD1 as D (5 bases). Germline V lookup: CDR1 KGHSH, CDR2 LQKENI. CDR3 size: 13 residues. The CDR3 sequence is CASSPGASYVQYF. Here the CDR3 DNA reads TGTGCCAGCTCACCAGGGGCGTCCTACGTGCAGTACTTC. Together with reference TRBV18 and TRBJ2-7, the CDR3 gives the full variable domain: NAGVMQNPRHLVRRRGQEARLRCSPMKGHSHVYWYRQLPEEGLKFMVYLQKENIIDESGMPKERFSAEFPKEGPSILRIQQVVRGDSAAYFCASSPGASYVQYFGPGTRLTVT.

The rearrangement joins TRBV7-9 to TRBJ2-2, with D perhaps matching TRBD2 (6 bases). Germline assignment: CDR1 SEHNR and CDR2 FQNEAQ (reference sequence). V lost 3 bases and J 1 base, leaving 15 bases between the germline ends. The CDR3 runs to 17 residues. This CDR3 is CASSFLFAGLNTGELFF. The CDR3, as DNA: TGTGCCAGCAGCTTTCTCTTTGCGGGGTTGAACACCGGGGAGCTGTTTTTT.

In its sample, this clonotype was seen a few times. The rearrangement joins TRBV20-1 to TRBJ1-5; tentatively, D is TRBD1 (5 bases). Trimming removed 8 bases from V and 2 bases from J, with 16 bases in between. Germline values: CDR1 DFQATT, CDR2 SNEGSKA (reference sequence). This CDR3 region has 14 residues. This CDR3 reads CSQQRGSGNQPQHF. The CDR3, as DNA: TGCAGTCAGCAGAGGGGAAGTGGCAATCAGCCCCAGCATTTT.

This clonotype came up a few times. The chain has TRBV5-1 and TRBJ1-1; D is ambiguous. Germline V CDR1 and CDR2: SGHRS, YFSETQ. V lost 2 bases, J lost 0 bases, and 20 bases lay in between. The CDR3 is 18 amino acids. The CDR3 reads CASSFHSGSTAMNTEAFF. As DNA, the CDR3 is TGCGCCAGCAGCTTTCATTCTGGGTCCACAGCCATGAACACTGAAGCTTTCTTT.

With regard to this clonotype: The junction and the germline gene differ at one end; a read error may be behind it. The chain couples TRBV27 to TRBJ1-6, with TRBD1 matching 7 bases. CDR3 length: 15 residues. Germline CDR1 reads MNHEY; CDR2 reads SMNVEV (reference sequence). The chain's CDR3 is CDSSLYRGVDSPLNF. The CDR3 DNA reads TGTGACAGCAGTTTATACAGGGGAGTGGATTCACCCCTCAACTTT.